These 5 T cell receptor beta chains originate from one sample sequenced in a study of molecular identifiers for immune sequencing clone quantification. Via MiXCR, TCRdb re-called the PCR reads, giving one row per CDR3 protein. The sample lists about 500,000 distinct CDR3 sequences; roughly 23% were seen once. Sequencing used naive CD8+ T cells from blood, with Jurkat cell RNA spiked in. Indicated subset: FACS-sorted CD8+CD4-CCR7+CD45RA+ naive T cells. Every receptor here comes from a human donor in good health. Some libraries in this study had Jurkat cell RNA spiked in.

This chain joins TRBV12-5 and TRBJ2-3; D assignment may be TRBD1 or TRBD2 (5 bases each). Trimming removed 7 bases from V and 2 bases from J, with 16 bases in between. The CDR3 contains 15 residues. Germline lookup yields CDR1 LGHNT and CDR2 FRNRAP. The CDR3 spells CASAYGTIDTDTQYF. The CDR3 bases are TGTGCTAGTGCCTACGGGACGATTGACACAGATACGCAGTATTTT.

V is TRBV19 and J is TRBJ2-1; D is unresolved. The CDR3 is 13 residues long. Germline V CDR1 and CDR2: LNHDA, SQIVND (reference sequence). V lost 5 bases to trimming and J lost 3 bases, with 8 bases between them. The CDR3 loop reads CASSDHLYNEQFF. Written as DNA, the CDR3 is TGTGCCAGTAGTGACCACCTCTACAATGAGCAGTTCTTC.

CDR3 loop: CASSVGTGWNQPQHF. Written as DNA, the CDR3 is TGTGCCAGCAGTGTCGGGACAGGGTGGAATCAGCCCCAGCATTTT. The chain couples TRBV2 to TRBJ1-5; 9 bases are shared with TRBD1. This CDR3 has 15 amino acids. The J segment lost 4 bases and the V segment lost 4 bases, leaving 5 bases of the junction unmatched. Germline-derived CDR1 and CDR2 are SNHLY and FYNNEI.

The V gene is TRBV12-3 or TRBV12-4, the J gene TRBJ2-1; D is unresolved. V was clipped by 5 bases and J by 7 bases, with 12 bases between them. The CDR3 is 13 residues long. In nucleotides, the CDR3 is TGTGCCAGCAGTCCCGACGAGGAGAATGAGCAGTTCTTC. Translated, it gives CASSPDEENEQFF.

This chain uses TRBV7-9 with TRBJ2-1; no definite D call. CDR3 size: 16 residues. Germline V lookup: CDR1 SEHNR, CDR2 FQNEAQ (reference sequence). Trimming stripped 5 bases from V and 1 base from J, with 15 bases between. The CDR3 DNA is TGTGCCAGCAGCCCCAAACAAGGGAATTCCTACAATGAGCAGTTCTTC. Translating gives CASSPKQGNSYNEQFF.